The 25 T cell receptor beta chains given below trace back to one sample, sequenced in a study of blood T cell repertoires in COVID-19. Clones were sequenced by immunoSEQ multiplex PCR, and TCRdb holds only the in-frame ones, with some missing. Seen here are more than 35,000 clones, 70% to 90% observed once, and the top ten hold almost 35%. What was sequenced was peripheral blood. These receptors were obtained from a man aged 65 to 79 with active COVID-19.

The rearrangement links TRBV7-3 to TRBJ2-1; 9 positions match TRBD1. Germline V gene sequence: CDR1 SGHTA, CDR2 FQGTGA. V lost 11 bases and J lost 3; bases outside the gene matches: 11. This CDR3 comprises 15 residues. The CDR3 reads CASRTGVRDYNEQFF. The CDR3 nucleotides read TGTGCCTCCAGGACAGGGGTAAGGGACTACAATGAGCAGTTCTTC.

The chain carries TRBV7-3 and TRBJ1-2; 7 bases match TRBD1. Germline-derived CDR1 and CDR2 are SGHTA and FQGTGA. CDR3 length equals 13 residues. V lost 5 bases and J lost 4; bases outside the gene matches: 4. CDR3 loop: CASSATGLYGYTF. For the CDR3, the DNA is TGTGCCAGCAGCGCGACAGGGCTCTATGGCTACACCTTC.

In nucleotides, the CDR3 is TGTGCCAGCTCACTCACGGGACAGGGGGCTCCCGAGCAGTACTTC. The encoded protein is CASSLTGQGAPEQYF. The chain links TRBV18 to TRBJ2-7, with 12 bases aligning to TRBD1. After removal of 4 bases from V and 6 bases from J, the junction contained 7 bases not matched to a gene. This CDR3 is built from 15 residues. Per the germline V gene, CDR1 is KGHSH and CDR2 is LQKENI.

V usage is TRBV7-6 and J usage is TRBJ2-7, with 9 bases matching TRBD2. Germline values: CDR1 SGHVS, CDR2 FNYEAQ. The CDR3 runs 15 residues. V lost 2 bases, J lost 5 bases, and 7 bases stayed unmatched. The DNA of the CDR3 is TGTGCCAGCAGCTTACTAGCGGGATCTGGCGACGAGCAGTACTTC. This encodes CASSLLAGSGDEQYF.

The chain recombines TRBV7-6 with TRBJ1-1; 7 nucleotides line up with TRBD1. With V trimmed by 5 bases and J by 1 base, 7 bases remained unmatched. Per germline, CDR1 SGHVS and CDR2 FNYEAQ. The CDR3 covers 15 residues. CDR3: CASSLGGSGNTEAFF. The DNA for the CDR3 is TGTGCCAGCAGCCTAGGGGGCAGTGGGAACACTGAAGCTTTCTTT.

The rearrangement links TRBV19 to TRBJ2-1; TRBD2 agrees at 12 bases. CDR3 size: 16 residues. Germline V lookup: CDR1 LNHDA, CDR2 SQIVND (reference sequence). The junction had 6 bases not matched to a gene; V was cut back by 5 bases and J by 4 bases. In DNA, the CDR3 is TGTGCCAGTAGTCTTCTAGCGGGAGGGCCATACAATGAGCAGTTCTTC. Protein: CASSLLAGGPYNEQFF.

The chain carries TRBV7-6 and TRBJ2-3, with TRBD2 matching 12 bases. Trimming at V came to 5 bases and at J to 6 bases, leaving 9 bases not matched to a gene. This CDR3 has 16 amino acids. Germline V gene sequence: CDR1 SGHVS, CDR2 FNYEAQ. The CDR3 sequence is CASSPRLAGAIDTQYF. The CDR3 DNA is TGTGCCAGCAGCCCTCGACTAGCGGGGGCAATCGATACGCAGTATTTT.

The V call is TRBV19, the J call TRBJ2-5, with 7 bases that match TRBD1. Looked up from germline, CDR1 is LNHDA and CDR2 is SQIVND (reference sequence). The V gene end was trimmed by 2 bases and the J gene end by 0 bases; junction bases not matched to a gene: 9. The CDR3 spans 17 residues. The CDR3 sequence: CASSIRPGQLYQETQYF. DNA for the CDR3: TGTGCCAGTAGTATACGCCCGGGACAGCTGTACCAAGAGACCCAGTACTTC.

The CDR3 spells CASSIDLASVGDTQYF. The CDR3, as DNA: TGTGCCAGTAGTATAGACTTAGCGTCAGTCGGAGATACGCAGTATTTT. The rearrangement uses TRBV19 and TRBJ2-3; D may be TRBD2 (5 bases). The germline V gene has CDR1 LNHDA and CDR2 SQIVND (reference sequence). CDR3 length: 16 residues. V dropped 0 bases and J dropped 5 bases, with 15 bases sitting between them.

The chain recombines TRBV4-1 with TRBJ1-2, with 9 bases fitting TRBD1. V lost 4 bases, J lost 4 bases, and 10 bases stayed unmatched. CDR3 size: 16 residues. Germline V gene lookup returns CDR1 MGHRA and CDR2 YSYEKL. CDR3 region: CASSRASGQGIYGYTF. The DNA for the CDR3 is TGCGCCAGCAGCCGGGCGTCGGGACAGGGCATCTATGGCTACACCTTC.

This rearrangement joins TRBV2 to TRBJ2-1; TRBD2 matches 7 bases. This CDR3 comprises 15 residues. The germline CDR1 and CDR2 sequences are SNHLY and FYNNEI. J was trimmed by 1 base and V by 1 base; bases with no gene match: 1. As DNA, the CDR3 is TGTGCCAGCAGTGAAGACGGGAGGTCCTACAATGAGCAGTTCTTC. Residues: CASSEDGRSYNEQFF. The full variable domain, rest sourced from reference TRBV2 and TRBJ2-1, is EPEVTQTPSHQVTQMGQEVILRCVPISNHLYFYWYRQILGQKVEFLVSFYNNEISEKSEIFDDQFSVERPDGSNFTLKIRSTKLEDSAMYFCASSEDGRSYNEQFFGPGTRLTVL.

V gene TRBV5-4 combines with J gene TRBJ2-7; D is perhaps TRBD1 (5 bases). With 0 bases removed from V and 2 bases from J, the gap between germline ends came to 15 bases. Germline V gives CDR1 SGHNT, CDR2 YYREEE (reference sequence). The CDR3 is made up of 16 amino acids. The CDR3 protein is CASSLGGTRAPYEQYF. The CDR3 DNA is TGTGCCAGCAGCTTGGGGGGCACCCGGGCGCCCTACGAGCAGTACTTC.

This chain connects TRBV5-1 to TRBJ2-5; TRBD2 matches at 11 bases. The length of the CDR3 is 16 residues. V was clipped by 1 base and J by 4 bases; unmatched bases: 6. Germline CDR1 is SGHRS and CDR2 is YFSETQ. CDR3 DNA sequence: TGCGCCAGCAGCTTGAGTACTAGCGGGAGCGGAGAGACCCAGTACTTC. Translation: CASSLSTSGSGETQYF.

The chain is built from TRBV4-3 and TRBJ2-7, with a tentative D call TRBD2 (5 bases). Trimming cost V 1 base and J 4 bases, with 17 bases left between them. Germline CDR1 reads LGHNA; CDR2 reads YSLEER. The CDR3 has 16 residues. CDR3 nucleotides: TGCGCCAGCAGCCAAGTCCCGACTACTAGTTCGTACGAGCAGTACTTC. This encodes CASSQVPTTSSYEQYF.

This sequence joins TRBV25-1 and TRBJ2-1; maybe TRBD2 (5 bases). V lost 6 bases and J lost 7, with 19 bases in between. This CDR3 is built from 15 residues. Germline CDR1 MGHDK, CDR2 SYGVNS. The CDR3 DNA reads TGTGCCAGCAGCCCCCGGGATCTAATACGGAATGAGCAGTTCTTC. Residues: CASSPRDLIRNEQFF.

The chain combines TRBV28 with TRBJ1-1, with 7 nucleotides matching TRBD1. Per the germline V gene, CDR1 is MDHEN and CDR2 is SYDVKM. This CDR3 is 16 amino acids long. Trimming removed 5 bases from V and 6 bases from J; junction bases left unmatched: 15. The CDR3 coding sequence is TGTGCCAGCAGTCCGGGTAGGGGGCGAATTTTCGCTGAAGCTTTCTTT. Its translation: CASSPGRGRIFAEAFF.

V is TRBV16 and J is TRBJ2-7; TRBD1 matches at 10 bases. Germline V lookup: CDR1 KGHSY, CDR2 FQNENV. CDR3 length: 16 amino acids. V shed 2 bases, J shed 3 bases, and the junction held 7 bases outside the gene matches. The CDR3 coding sequence is TGTGCCAGCAGCCAACGGGGGACAGGGGCTTACTACGAGCAGTACTTC. It is translated as CASSQRGTGAYYEQYF.

J is TRBJ2-5 and V is TRBV18; perhaps TRBD2 as D (6 bases). Germline CDR1 KGHSH, CDR2 LQKENI. V was clipped by 0 bases and J by 7 bases, with 9 bases between them. CDR3 length: 13 residues. CDR3 DNA: TGTGCCAGCTCACCACCTTGGAGGGCGACCCAGTACTTC. It yields the protein CASSPPWRATQYF.

CDR3: CASSAGQGAETNEKLFF. The CDR3 DNA is TGTGCCAGCAGCGCCGGACAGGGGGCCGAGACTAATGAAAAACTGTTTTTT. The chain uses TRBV9 and TRBJ1-4, with 11 bases identical to TRBD1. The V gene end was trimmed by 3 bases and the J gene end by 2 bases; junction bases not matched to a gene: 6. This CDR3 has 17 residues. Germline CDR1 reads SGDLS; CDR2 reads YYNGEE.

This clone appeared once. The chain uses TRBV9 and TRBJ2-1, with TRBD2 identical over 7 bases. The CDR3 runs 16 residues. Germline loops: CDR1 SGDLS, CDR2 YYNGEE. The trim removed 1 base at V and 9 bases at J, leaving 13 bases unmatched. Here the CDR3 reads CASSVTVAGTFVEQFF. For the CDR3, the DNA is TGTGCCAGCAGCGTAACCGTAGCGGGTACTTTTGTTGAGCAGTTCTTC.

V usage is TRBV21-1 and J usage is TRBJ2-5; the table names TRBD1, a call not compared with the DNA. TRBV21-1 is a known pseudogene. This CDR3 has 22 amino acids. CDR3 sequence: CASSKGRSNRGLHHHTLETQYF. CDR3 nucleotides: TGTGCCAGCAGCAAAGGTCGCAGTAACAGGGGCCTACACCACCACACCCTGGAGACCCAGTACTTC.

The chain couples TRBV6-5 to TRBJ2-2; D might be TRBD1 (6 bases). CDR3 length: 14 residues. V lost 6 bases to trimming and J lost 4 bases, with 12 bases between them. The germline V gene encodes CDR1 MNHEY and CDR2 SVGAGI. CDR3 nucleotides: TGTGCCAGCAGAAATTACAGGGCCACCGGGGAGCTGTTTTTT. Protein product: CASRNYRATGELFF.

The chain couples TRBV4-1 to TRBJ2-1; a weak D match, TRBD2 (6 bases). The V gene lost 1 base and the J gene lost 2 bases, with 12 bases spanning the gap. This CDR3 is 16 amino acids long. Germline V lookup: CDR1 MGHRA, CDR2 YSYEKL. The CDR3 region is CASSQGTLAPYNEQFF. Written as DNA, the CDR3 is TGCGCCAGCAGCCAAGGGACCCTAGCGCCCTACAATGAGCAGTTCTTC.

The rearrangement joins TRBV7-9 to TRBJ2-1; TRBD2 aligns across 7 bases. The CDR3 has 13 amino acids. Germline trimming cut 10 bases from V and 8 bases from J; bases unmatched to any gene: 11. Per the germline V gene, CDR1 is SEHNR and CDR2 is FQNEAQ (reference sequence). The CDR3 bases are TGTGCCATGATAGGACTAGTTCCCCATGAGCAGTTCTTC. Translating it yields CAMIGLVPHEQFF. Complete variable domain (other parts from reference TRBV7-9 and TRBJ2-1): DTGVSQNPRHKITKRGQNVTFRCDPISEHNRLYWYRQTLGQGPEFLTYFQNEAQLEKSRLLSDRFSAERPKGSFSTLEIQRTEQGDSAMYLCAMIGLVPHEQFFGPGTRLTVL.

The chain joins TRBV19 to TRBJ2-7; 12 bases map to TRBD2. CDR3 length equals 17 residues. V was pared by 5 bases and J by 2 bases, with 10 bases of the junction left unmatched. The germline V gene has CDR1 LNHDA and CDR2 SQIVND (reference sequence). The CDR3 DNA reads TGTGCCAGTAGTGGCCGCCCAGGACTAGCGGGGACCTACGAGCAGTACTTC. Protein product: CASSGRPGLAGTYEQYF.